This T cell receptor (beta chain) was recorded in a study of T cell responses to AZD1222 COVID-19 vaccine. Note on this clone: Its antigen remains unknown.

The V gene's germline CDR1 is SGHNT and CDR2 YYREEE (reference sequence). J gave up 4 bases and V 4 bases, and 11 bases lay outside the gene matches. The CDR3 has 16 amino acids. TCRdb's table, derived via immunoSEQ multiplex PCR, lists solely in-frame clones and lacks some. The table has 75,000 to 95,000 clones, around nine tenths seen once. Broader study findings: The donor group comprised mostly white British people and more females; the analysis possibly underestimated clonal diversity. Repertoires in all cases were sampled only once the peak T cell response had passed. At baseline, just six or seven AZD1222 recipients tested seropositive. Dominant CD4 TCR responses targeted spike regions 160-218 and 743-854.

The chain carries TRBV5-4 and TRBJ2-7, with 10 bases fitting TRBD2. Source: peripheral blood, taken on day 0 of AZD1222 vaccination. This receptor was obtained from an adult in good health. The CDR3 nucleotides are TGTGCCAGCAGCCCGGCCTCTAGCGGGAGATCTTACGAGCAGTACTTC. Amino acid sequence: CASSPASSGRSYEQYF.